These T cell receptor beta chains were read from a single sample in a study of blood T cell repertoires in COVID-19. Here immunoSEQ multiplex PCR was the method, and the copy in TCRdb shows in-frame clones only, minus some. Here the sample spans 75,000 to 95,000 clones, roughly 80% being singletons. Sequenced material: peripheral blood. The receptors were sampled from a man in his 60s with acute or convalescent COVID-19. The CDR3 runs from the conserved cysteine through the conserved F or W. Fields, in order: CDR3 protein, CDR3 DNA, V gene, clone size, D gene, J gene. A D gene is named only where the DNA matches it firmly. Clone size is stated in some rows and not others, as once, few, many or a class when expanded.

CDR3aa: CSVELSTGTSEYEQYF
CDR3nt: TGCAGCGTTGAACTTTCAACCGGGACTAGCGAGTACGAGCAGTACTTC
v_gene: TRBV29-1
abundance: -
d_gene: TRBD2
j_gene: TRBJ2-7

CDR3aa: CASSPRAGGSGNTIYF
CDR3nt: TGTGCCAGCTCACCACGAGCAGGGGGCAGTGGAAACACCATATATTTT
v_gene: TRBV18
abundance: -
d_gene: TRBD1
j_gene: TRBJ1-3

CDR3aa: CASSYSTGDRGGYTF
CDR3nt: TGTGCCAGCAGTTACTCGACCGGGGACAGGGGTGGCTACACCTTC
v_gene: TRBV6-5
abundance: -
d_gene: TRBD1
j_gene: TRBJ1-2

CDR3aa: CASSLVGTAATNEKLFF
CDR3nt: TGTGCCAGCTCACTCGTCGGGACAGCAGCGACTAATGAAAAACTGTTTTTT
v_gene: TRBV18
abundance: -
d_gene: TRBD1
j_gene: TRBJ1-4

CDR3aa: CASSLGAGGSTDTQYF
CDR3nt: TGTGCCAGCAGCTTAGGAGCGGGGGGGAGCACAGATACGCAGTATTTT
v_gene: TRBV11-2
abundance: -
d_gene: TRBD2
j_gene: TRBJ2-3

CDR3aa: CATSVGGIGELFF
CDR3nt: TGTGCCACCAGTGTCGGGGGGATCGGGGAGCTGTTTTTT
v_gene: TRBV24-1
abundance: few
d_gene: TRBD2
j_gene: TRBJ2-2

CDR3aa: CASSQLETGGKAHYEQYF
CDR3nt: TGTGCCAGCAGCCAGCTTGAGACAGGGGGAAAAGCTCACTACGAGCAGTACTTC
v_gene: TRBV28
abundance: -
d_gene: TRBD1
j_gene: TRBJ2-7

CDR3aa: CASSWTGLNSPLHF
CDR3nt: TGTGCCAGTAGCTGGACAGGGCTCAATTCACCCCTCCACTTT
v_gene: TRBV19
abundance: -
d_gene: TRBD1
j_gene: TRBJ1-6

CDR3aa: CATSDLSSGYTDTQYF
CDR3nt: TGTGCCACCAGTGATTTGTCTAGCGGATACACAGATACGCAGTATTTT
v_gene: TRBV24-1
abundance: few
d_gene: TRBD2
j_gene: TRBJ2-3

CDR3aa: CASSDLDRGGTEAFF
CDR3nt: TGTGCCAGCAGTGATCTCGACAGGGGAGGAACTGAAGCTTTCTTT
v_gene: TRBV25-1
abundance: -
d_gene: TRBD1
j_gene: TRBJ1-1

CDR3aa: CASSPRGALIQYF
CDR3nt: TGTGCCAGCAGTCCGCGGGGGGCCCTAATTCAGTACTTC
v_gene: TRBV2
abundance: once
d_gene: TRBD2
j_gene: TRBJ2-4

CDR3aa: CASSGLGTGYGYTF
CDR3nt: TGTGCCAGCAGCGGACTCGGGACAGGGTATGGCTACACCTTC
v_gene: TRBV9
abundance: -
d_gene: TRBD1
j_gene: TRBJ1-2

CDR3aa: CASSLAGTGGVNTEAFF
CDR3nt: TGTGCCAGCAGCTTAGCGGGGACAGGGGGCGTAAACACTGAAGCTTTCTTT
v_gene: TRBV7-2
abundance: -
d_gene: TRBD1
j_gene: TRBJ1-1

CDR3aa: CASSDGGSEAFF
CDR3nt: TGTGCCAGCAGTGACGGGGGCTCTGAAGCTTTCTTT
v_gene: TRBV6-4
abundance: -
d_gene: -
j_gene: TRBJ1-1

CDR3aa: CASSHGGPSSYEQYF
CDR3nt: TGTGCCAGCAGCCATGGAGGCCCCAGCTCCTACGAGCAGTACTTC
v_gene: TRBV3-1/TRBV3-2
abundance: -
d_gene: -
j_gene: TRBJ2-7

CDR3aa: CASGRGDTYNEQFF
CDR3nt: TGTGCCAGCGGCCGGGGGGATACCTACAATGAGCAGTTCTTC
v_gene: TRBV9
abundance: -
d_gene: TRBD2
j_gene: TRBJ2-1

CDR3aa: CASSPTDRVQGGYTF
CDR3nt: TGTGCCAGCAGCCCCACGGACAGGGTTCAGGGTGGCTACACCTTC
v_gene: TRBV7-2
abundance: -
d_gene: TRBD1
j_gene: TRBJ1-2

CDR3aa: CASSLSGQGKNEQYF
CDR3nt: TGTGCCAGCAGCTTATCTGGACAGGGGAAAAACGAGCAGTACTTC
v_gene: TRBV7-8
abundance: few
d_gene: TRBD1
j_gene: TRBJ2-7

CDR3aa: CASRGTVGNTIYF
CDR3nt: TGTGCCAGCCGCGGGACAGTTGGAAACACCATATATTTT
v_gene: TRBV25-1
abundance: -
d_gene: TRBD1
j_gene: TRBJ1-3

CDR3aa: CASSLTAGYGGGYTF
CDR3nt: TGCGCCAGCAGCTTGACAGCAGGGTACGGGGGTGGCTACACCTTC
v_gene: TRBV5-1
abundance: few
d_gene: -
j_gene: TRBJ1-2

CDR3aa: CASSFSDMNTEAFF
CDR3nt: TGCGCCAGCAGCTTTAGCGACATGAACACTGAAGCTTTCTTT
v_gene: TRBV5-1
abundance: -
d_gene: -
j_gene: TRBJ1-1

CDR3aa: CASSLRGQGGSETQYF
CDR3nt: TGTGCCAGCTCACTTCGAGGACAGGGAGGGTCGGAGACCCAGTACTTC
v_gene: TRBV18
abundance: -
d_gene: -
j_gene: TRBJ2-5

CDR3aa: CSVDVSRGNGYTF
CDR3nt: TGCAGCGTTGATGTATCCAGGGGGAATGGCTACACCTTC
v_gene: TRBV29-1
abundance: -
d_gene: TRBD1
j_gene: TRBJ1-2

CDR3aa: CASSFGDRENEKLFF
CDR3nt: TGCGCCAGCAGCTTTGGGGACAGGGAGAATGAAAAACTGTTTTTT
v_gene: TRBV5-1
abundance: -
d_gene: TRBD1
j_gene: TRBJ1-4

CDR3aa: CASTLGGQGMEKLFF
CDR3nt: TGTGCCAGTACCCTTGGGGGACAGGGGATGGAAAAACTGTTTTTT
v_gene: TRBV19
abundance: -
d_gene: TRBD1
j_gene: TRBJ1-4

CDR3aa: CASRASYEQYF
CDR3nt: TGTGCCAGCAGGGCTTCCTACGAGCAGTACTTC
v_gene: TRBV12-3/TRBV12-4
abundance: -
d_gene: -
j_gene: TRBJ2-7

CDR3aa: CASTRDNQRDQPQHF
CDR3nt: TGTGCCAGCACCAGGGACAACCAAAGGGATCAGCCCCAGCATTTT
v_gene: TRBV18
abundance: -
d_gene: -
j_gene: TRBJ1-5

CDR3aa: CASSFRRETGNTIYF
CDR3nt: TGTGCCAGCAGCTTCCGGCGGGAGACTGGAAACACCATATATTTT
v_gene: TRBV5-5
abundance: -
d_gene: -
j_gene: TRBJ1-3

CDR3aa: CASSLGSLAGGMKETQYF
CDR3nt: TGTGCCAGCAGCTTAGGAAGCCTAGCGGGGGGGATGAAAGAGACCCAGTACTTC
v_gene: TRBV13
abundance: -
d_gene: TRBD2
j_gene: TRBJ2-5

CDR3aa: CASSWGQGDNQPQHF
CDR3nt: TGTGCCAGCAGTTGGGGACAGGGGGATAATCAGCCCCAGCATTTT
v_gene: TRBV6-2/TRBV6-3
abundance: -
d_gene: TRBD1
j_gene: TRBJ1-5

CDR3aa: CASSDHDRGRNQPQHF
CDR3nt: TGCGCCAGCAGTGACCACGACAGGGGGCGAAATCAGCCCCAGCATTTT
v_gene: TRBV10-1
abundance: -
d_gene: TRBD1
j_gene: TRBJ1-5

CDR3aa: CASSSQQGVTQYF
CDR3nt: TGCGCCAGCAGCTCCCAACAGGGGGTCACGCAGTATTTT
v_gene: TRBV5-1
abundance: once
d_gene: TRBD1
j_gene: TRBJ2-3

CDR3aa: CASSQRRTGGSYGYTF
CDR3nt: TGTGCCAGCAGCCAACGAAGGACAGGGGGCTCATATGGCTACACCTTC
v_gene: TRBV9
abundance: -
d_gene: TRBD1
j_gene: TRBJ1-2